These 8 T cell receptor beta chains share one sample of origin, sequenced in a study of T cell responses to AZD1222 COVID-19 vaccine. Using immunoSEQ multiplex PCR, the repertoire was profiled, and TCRdb retains in-frame clones only, with some absent. The sample contains around 99,000 clones, more than 85% of which appear only once. The sequencing used peripheral blood, collected 28 days after the second AZD1222 dose. The receptor source for this set is an adult who received the AZD1222 COVID-19 vaccine.

The rearrangement uses TRBV20-1 and TRBJ2-3; 10 bases map to TRBD1. CDR3 length: 15 residues. With 3 bases clipped from V and 4 bases from J, the junction kept 7 bases outside the gene matches. Looked up from germline, CDR1 is DFQATT and CDR2 is SNEGSKA (reference sequence). Here the CDR3 DNA reads TGCAGTGCTAGTGACGGACAGGGGGGAGCAGATACGCAGTATTTT. Translated: CSASDGQGGADTQYF.

Here the CDR3 reads CSVGTGYNEQFF. CDR3 nucleotide sequence: TGCAGCGTGGGGACTGGCTACAATGAGCAGTTCTTC. The chain employs TRBV29-1 and TRBJ2-1; D is possibly TRBD2 (6 bases). This CDR3 has 12 amino acids. V lost 6 bases to trimming and J lost 3 bases, with 9 bases between them. The germline V gene encodes CDR1 SQVTM and CDR2 ANQGSEA.

The chain carries TRBV5-4 and TRBJ1-1, with unresolved D. Germline assignment: CDR1 SGHNT and CDR2 YYREEE (reference sequence). The CDR3 covers 17 residues. Trimming left V 0 bases short and J 1 base short, with 16 bases between. The CDR3 protein is CASSLVLFPNTNTEAFF. The CDR3 DNA is TGTGCCAGCAGCTTGGTCTTGTTCCCTAACACGAACACTGAAGCTTTCTTT. Drawing the rest from reference TRBV5-4 and TRBJ1-1, the complete variable domain is ETGVTQSPTHLIKTRGQQVTLRCSSQSGHNTVSWYQQALGQGPQFIFQYYREEENGRGNFPPRFSGLQFPNYSSELNVNALELDDSALYLCASSLVLFPNTNTEAFFGQGTRLTVV.

CDR3 nucleotides: TGCGCCAGCAGCCAACCTCAGGGTTACACTGAAGCTTTCTTT. Protein: CASSQPQGYTEAFF. This chain links TRBV4-1 with TRBJ1-1; D is possibly TRBD1 (5 bases). Germline values: CDR1 MGHRA, CDR2 YSYEKL. V lost 2 bases to trimming and J lost 3 bases, with 10 bases between them. The CDR3 has 14 residues.

This chain links TRBV30 with TRBJ1-5, with D possibly matching TRBD1 (6 bases). The V end lost 3 bases, the J end lost 7 bases, and 13 bases lay between the germline ends. This CDR3 spans 13 amino acids. CDR1 is GTSNPN, CDR2 SVGIG, per germline (reference sequence). The CDR3 spells CAWSPQGLQPQHF. Here the CDR3 DNA reads TGTGCCTGGAGCCCACAGGGTCTACAGCCCCAGCATTTT. The variable domain in full, completed from reference TRBV30 and TRBJ1-5, reads SQTIHQWPATLVQPVGSPLSLECTVEGTSNPNLYWYRQAAGRGLQLLFYSVGIGQISSEVPQNLSASRPQDRQFILSSKKLLLSDSGFYLCAWSPQGLQPQHFGDGTRLSIL.

This chain joins TRBV25-1 and TRBJ2-1, with 9 bases identical to TRBD1. From germline, CDR1 is MGHDK and CDR2 SYGVNS. This CDR3 comprises 16 residues. The trim removed 3 bases at V and 2 bases at J, leaving 5 bases unmatched. The CDR3 protein is CASSDPGQGPYNEQFF. Here the CDR3 DNA reads TGTGCCAGCAGTGACCCGGGACAGGGACCCTACAATGAGCAGTTCTTC.

This clone was picked up a small number of times. Written as DNA, the CDR3 is TGCGCCAGCAGGGGTGGCGGAACCTCCTACGAGCAGTACTTC. It yields the protein CASRGGGTSYEQYF. This rearrangement joins TRBV5-1 to TRBJ2-7, with no clear D. Deletions cut 5 bases from V and 0 bases from J, with 12 bases between. Germline V gene data show CDR1 as SGHRS and CDR2 as YFSETQ. CDR3 length equals 14 residues.

The chain combines TRBV24-1 with TRBJ2-5; TRBD2 matches 7 bases. The CDR3 extends over 15 amino acids. The V segment lost 3 bases and the J segment 5 bases; nucleotides outside the gene matches: 8. Germline V gene sequence: CDR1 KGHDR, CDR2 SFDVKD. CDR3 loop: CATSDRRERVETQYF. CDR3 bases: TGTGCCACCAGTGATAGGCGGGAGCGTGTTGAGACCCAGTACTTC.